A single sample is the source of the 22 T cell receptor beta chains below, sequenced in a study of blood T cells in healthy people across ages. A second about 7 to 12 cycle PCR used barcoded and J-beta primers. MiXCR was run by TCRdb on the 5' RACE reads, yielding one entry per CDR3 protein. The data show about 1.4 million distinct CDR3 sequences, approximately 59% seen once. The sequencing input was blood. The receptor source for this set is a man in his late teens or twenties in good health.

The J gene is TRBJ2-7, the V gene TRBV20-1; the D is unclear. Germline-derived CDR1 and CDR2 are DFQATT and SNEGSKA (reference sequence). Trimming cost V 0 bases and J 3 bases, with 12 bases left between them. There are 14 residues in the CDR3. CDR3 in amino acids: CSARDPSRSYEQYF. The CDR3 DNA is TGCAGTGCTAGAGATCCAAGTCGGAGCTACGAGCAGTACTTC.

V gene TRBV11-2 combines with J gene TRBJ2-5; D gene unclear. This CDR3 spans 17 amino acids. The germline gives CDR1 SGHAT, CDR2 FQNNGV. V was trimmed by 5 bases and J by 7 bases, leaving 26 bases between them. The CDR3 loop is CASSPLRVPDIGRTQYF. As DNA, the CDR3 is TGTGCCAGCAGCCCCCTACGCGTTCCCGACATCGGACGGACCCAGTACTTC.

The CDR3 is CAITYDKEGGGYTF. CDR3 coding DNA: TGTGCCATCACTTACGACAAGGAGGGCGGTGGCTACACCTTC. The rearrangement links TRBV10-3 to TRBJ1-2; unclear D gene. Germline V gene lookup returns CDR1 ENHRY and CDR2 SYGVKD. CDR3 size: 14 residues. With 7 bases removed from V and 7 bases from J, the gap between germline ends came to 19 bases.

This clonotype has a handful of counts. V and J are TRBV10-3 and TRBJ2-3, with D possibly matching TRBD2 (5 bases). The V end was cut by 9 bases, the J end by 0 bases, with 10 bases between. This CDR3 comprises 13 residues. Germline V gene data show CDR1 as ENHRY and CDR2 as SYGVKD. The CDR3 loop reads CAIQRLSTDTQYF. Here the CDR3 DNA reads TGTGCCATTCAGCGGCTCAGCACAGATACGCAGTATTTT.

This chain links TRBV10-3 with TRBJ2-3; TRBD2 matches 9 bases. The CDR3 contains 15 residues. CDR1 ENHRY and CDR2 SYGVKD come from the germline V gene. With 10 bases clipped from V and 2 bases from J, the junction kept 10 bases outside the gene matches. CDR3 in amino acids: CATSRLAGITDTQYF. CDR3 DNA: TGTGCCACAAGTAGGCTAGCGGGGATCACAGATACGCAGTATTTT.

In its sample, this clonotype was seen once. Written as DNA, the CDR3 is TGTGCCAGCAGTTTACTGGAGTTCGGCCAGCCCCAGCATTTT. Translation gives CASSLLEFGQPQHF. The V and J genes are TRBV12-3 or TRBV12-4 and TRBJ1-5; D ambiguous. Trimming removed 2 bases from V and 7 bases from J, with 12 bases in between. CDR3 length: 14 amino acids.

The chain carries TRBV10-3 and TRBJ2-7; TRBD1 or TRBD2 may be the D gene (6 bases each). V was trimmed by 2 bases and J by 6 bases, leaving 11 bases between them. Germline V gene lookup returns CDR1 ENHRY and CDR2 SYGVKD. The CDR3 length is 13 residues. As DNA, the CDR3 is TGTGCCATCAGTGAGGGAGGGGGTGGCGAGCAGTACTTC. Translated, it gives CAISEGGGGEQYF.

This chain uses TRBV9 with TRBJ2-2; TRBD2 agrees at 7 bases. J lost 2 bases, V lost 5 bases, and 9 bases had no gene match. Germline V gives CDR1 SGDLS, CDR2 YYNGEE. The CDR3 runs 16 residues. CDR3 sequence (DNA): TGTGCCAGCAGGGGTTCAGCGGGGACCAACACCGGGGAGCTGTTTTTT. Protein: CASRGSAGTNTGELFF.

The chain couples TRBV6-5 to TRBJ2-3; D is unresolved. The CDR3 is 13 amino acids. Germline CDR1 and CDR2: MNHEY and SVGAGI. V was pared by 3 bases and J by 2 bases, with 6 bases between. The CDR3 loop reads CASSYKLTDTQYF. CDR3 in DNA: TGTGCCAGCAGTTATAAGCTCACAGATACGCAGTATTTT.

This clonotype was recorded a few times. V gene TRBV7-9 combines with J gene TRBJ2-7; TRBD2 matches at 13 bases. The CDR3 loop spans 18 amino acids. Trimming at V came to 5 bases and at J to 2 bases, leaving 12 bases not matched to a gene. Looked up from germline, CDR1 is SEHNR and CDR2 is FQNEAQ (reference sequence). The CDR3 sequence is CASSQPPTSGGITYEQYF. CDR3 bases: TGTGCCAGCAGCCAGCCCCCGACTAGCGGGGGGATAACCTACGAGCAGTACTTC. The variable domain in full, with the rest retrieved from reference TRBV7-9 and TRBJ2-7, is DTGVSQNPRHKITKRGQNVTFRCDPISEHNRLYWYRQTLGQGPEFLTYFQNEAQLEKSRLLSDRFSAERPKGSFSTLEIQRTEQGDSAMYLCASSQPPTSGGITYEQYFGPGTRLTVT.

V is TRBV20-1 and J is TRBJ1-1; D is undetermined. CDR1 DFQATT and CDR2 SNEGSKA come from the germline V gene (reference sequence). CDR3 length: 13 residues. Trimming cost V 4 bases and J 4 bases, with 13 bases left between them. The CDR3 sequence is CSAIKGWGTEAFF. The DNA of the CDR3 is TGCAGTGCTATAAAGGGCTGGGGCACTGAAGCTTTCTTT.

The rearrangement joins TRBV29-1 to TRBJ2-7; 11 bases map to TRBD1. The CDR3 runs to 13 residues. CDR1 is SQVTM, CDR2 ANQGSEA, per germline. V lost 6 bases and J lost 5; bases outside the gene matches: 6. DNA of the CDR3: TGCAGCGTGACAGGACAGGGGGCTGACGAGCAGTACTTC. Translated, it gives CSVTGQGADEQYF.

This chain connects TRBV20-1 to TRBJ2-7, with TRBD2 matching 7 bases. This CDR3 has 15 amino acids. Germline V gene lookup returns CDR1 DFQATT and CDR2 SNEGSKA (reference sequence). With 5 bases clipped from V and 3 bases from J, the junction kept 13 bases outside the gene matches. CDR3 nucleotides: TGCAGTGCTCACCCTTTGGGAGGGGATTACTACGAGCAGTACTTC. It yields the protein CSAHPLGGDYYEQYF.

The CDR3 DNA is TGTGCCAGCACCCCGGACAGGGGGGCTGGGGCCAACGTCCTGACTTTC. Protein: CASTPDRGAGANVLTF. This sequence joins TRBV7-2 and TRBJ2-6, with 10 bases identical to TRBD1. The germline CDR1 and CDR2 sequences are SGHTA and FQGNSA. The CDR3 has 16 residues. Trimming took 7 bases from V and 2 from J; bases not matched to a gene: 5.

In nucleotides, the CDR3 is TGCGCCAGCAGCCAAGTAGTAGGGACAGGGCTTTCACCCCTCCACTTT. It codes for CASSQVVGTGLSPLHF. This chain connects TRBV4-3 to TRBJ1-6; 9 bases are a match to TRBD1. V was clipped by 1 base and J by 9 bases; unmatched bases: 7. This CDR3 contains 16 residues. Germline CDR1 is LGHNA and CDR2 is YSLEER.

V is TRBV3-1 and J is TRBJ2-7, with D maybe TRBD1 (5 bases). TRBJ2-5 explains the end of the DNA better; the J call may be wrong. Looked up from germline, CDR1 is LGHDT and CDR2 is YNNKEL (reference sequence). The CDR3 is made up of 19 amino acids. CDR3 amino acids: CASSQDHEAITGMGETQYF. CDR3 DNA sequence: TGTGCCAGCAGCCAGGACCACGAAGCAATCACAGGAATGGGAGAGACCCAGTACTTC.

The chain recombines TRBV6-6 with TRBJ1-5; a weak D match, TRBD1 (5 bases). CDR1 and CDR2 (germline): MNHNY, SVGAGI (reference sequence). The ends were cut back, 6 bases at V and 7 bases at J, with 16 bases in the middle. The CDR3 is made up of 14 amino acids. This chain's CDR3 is CASRTGPAAQPQHF. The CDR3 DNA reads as TGTGCCAGCAGAACGGGGCCAGCAGCACAGCCCCAGCATTTT.

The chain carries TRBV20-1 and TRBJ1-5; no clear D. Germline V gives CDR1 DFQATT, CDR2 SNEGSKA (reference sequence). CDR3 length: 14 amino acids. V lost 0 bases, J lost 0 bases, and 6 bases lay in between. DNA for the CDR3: TGCAGTGCTAGAGAGGGGTATAGCAATCAGCCCCAGCATTTT. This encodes CSAREGYSNQPQHF.

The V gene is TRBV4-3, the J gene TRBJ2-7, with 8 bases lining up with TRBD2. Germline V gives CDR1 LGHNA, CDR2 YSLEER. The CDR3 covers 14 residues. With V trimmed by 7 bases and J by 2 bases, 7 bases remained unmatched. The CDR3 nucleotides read TGCGCCAGCACTCCGGGGGGGCGCCCCTACGAGCAGTACTTC. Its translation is CASTPGGRPYEQYF.

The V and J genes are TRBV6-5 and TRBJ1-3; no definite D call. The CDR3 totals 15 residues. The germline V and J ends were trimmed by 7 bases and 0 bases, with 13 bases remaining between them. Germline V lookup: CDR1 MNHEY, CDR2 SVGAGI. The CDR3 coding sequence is TGTGCCAGCACCGCCCGACACCTCTCTGGAAACACCATATATTTT. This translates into CASTARHLSGNTIYF.

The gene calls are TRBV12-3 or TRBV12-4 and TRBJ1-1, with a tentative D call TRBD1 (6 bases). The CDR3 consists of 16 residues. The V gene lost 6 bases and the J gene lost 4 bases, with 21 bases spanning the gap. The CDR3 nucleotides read TGTGCCAGCAGGCGTCTAGTGGGGGCGCGGAGCACTGAAGCTTTCTTT. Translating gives CASRRLVGARSTEAFF.

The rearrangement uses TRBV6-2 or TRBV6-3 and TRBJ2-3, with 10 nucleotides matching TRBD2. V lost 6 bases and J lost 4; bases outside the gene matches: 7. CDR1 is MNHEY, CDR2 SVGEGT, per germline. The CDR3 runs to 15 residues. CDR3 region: CASRRSGGAADTQYF. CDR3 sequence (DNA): TGTGCCAGCAGGCGAAGCGGGGGGGCCGCAGATACGCAGTATTTT.